These 22 T cell receptor beta chains came from one sample sequenced in a study of identifying expanded T cells in peripheral blood. Using immunoSEQ multiplex PCR, the repertoire was profiled, and TCRdb retains in-frame clones only, with some absent. The sample gives over 100,000 clones, around 89% of which show up once; roughly 7.6% is in the top ten. The specimen was blood. These receptors all come from a person between 18 and 75 years old in good health.

This clone has only one observation. The chain carries TRBV7-9 and TRBJ2-7; D possibly corresponds to TRBD2 (5 bases). Trimming shortened V by 5 bases and J by 3 bases, and 14 bases separated the two germline ends. The CDR3 sequence is 14 residues long. Germline V gene lookup returns CDR1 SEHNR and CDR2 FQNEAQ (reference sequence). CDR3 sequence reads: CASSAGASSYEQYF. Here the CDR3 DNA reads TGTGCCAGCAGCGCCGGCGCTAGCAGCTACGAGCAGTACTTC.

The chain combines TRBV6-1 with TRBJ1-2, with D possibly TRBD1 on 5 matching bases. This CDR3 region has 14 residues. Looked up from germline, CDR1 is MNHNS and CDR2 is SASEGT. V was trimmed by 5 bases and J by 6 bases, leaving 16 bases between them. DNA for the CDR3: TGTGCCAGCAGTCTCGGGGCTCTCTCTCATGGCTACACCTTC. Translated, it gives CASSLGALSHGYTF.

The gene calls are TRBV20-1 and TRBJ2-7; no definite D call. From germline, CDR1 is DFQATT and CDR2 SNEGSKA (reference sequence). V gave up 3 bases and J gave up 1 base, with 4 bases separating them. CDR3 length equals 11 residues. The CDR3 sequence: CSASLSYEQYF. The CDR3 DNA is TGCAGTGCTAGTTTGTCCTACGAGCAGTACTTC.

The rearrangement joins TRBV2 to TRBJ2-1; D ambiguous. Germline V gene data show CDR1 as SNHLY and CDR2 as FYNNEI. CDR3 size: 11 residues. V lost 11 bases and J lost 3, with 8 bases in between. CDR3 bases: TGTGCCTCACGACACTACAATGAGCAGTTCTTC. Amino acids: CASRHYNEQFF.

J is TRBJ1-4 and V is TRBV5-1, with TRBD1 as a possible D gene (5 bases). The CDR3 runs to 14 residues. CDR1 is SGHRS, CDR2 YFSETQ, per germline. Deletions cut 4 bases from V and 5 bases from J, with 12 bases between. The CDR3 region has the DNA TGCGCCAGCAGCCCAGGGACGGGAAATGAAAAACTGTTTTTT. Residues: CASSPGTGNEKLFF.

This rearrangement joins TRBV7-9 to TRBJ1-1; D gene ambiguous. V shed 6 bases and J shed 2 bases, with 13 bases lying between them. Per the germline V gene, CDR1 is SEHNR and CDR2 is FQNEAQ (reference sequence). The CDR3 is made up of 14 amino acids. The CDR3, as DNA: TGTGCCAGCAGTCCCTTCAGAGACAACACTGAAGCTTTCTTT. Translating gives CASSPFRDNTEAFF. Filled out from reference TRBV7-9 and TRBJ1-1, the complete variable domain reads DTGVSQNPRHKITKRGQNVTFRCDPISEHNRLYWYRQTLGQGPEFLTYFQNEAQLEKSRLLSDRFSAERPKGSFSTLEIQRTEQGDSAMYLCASSPFRDNTEAFFGQGTRLTVV.

The chain employs TRBV5-1 and TRBJ2-7; a possible D gene is TRBD2 (5 bases). Germline V gene sequence: CDR1 SGHRS, CDR2 YFSETQ. The CDR3 covers 14 residues. V lost 7 bases and J 2 bases, leaving 16 bases between the germline ends. In DNA, the CDR3 is TGCGCCAGCTCCCCGGGGAGCGGCACCTACGAGCAGTACTTC. This codes for CASSPGSGTYEQYF.

The CDR3 coding sequence is TGTGCCAGCAAAATCTACGGGAGTAATGAAAAACTGTTTTTT. As protein: CASKIYGSNEKLFF. The rearrangement links TRBV2 to TRBJ1-4; D unresolved. The V and J ends lost 7 bases and 4 bases respectively, with 13 bases between them. Germline lookup yields CDR1 SNHLY and CDR2 FYNNEI. This CDR3 spans 14 amino acids.

This clone was recorded many times. V usage is TRBV29-1 and J usage is TRBJ2-3; D not certain. This CDR3 is built from 11 residues. The V end was cut by 6 bases, the J end by 2 bases, with 6 bases between. Germline CDR1 and CDR2: SQVTM and ANQGSEA. The CDR3 is CSVLITDTQYF. In DNA form, the CDR3 reads TGCAGCGTCCTAATCACAGATACGCAGTATTTT.

The chain couples TRBV6-1 to TRBJ1-1, with TRBD1 as a possible D gene (5 bases). The CDR3 spans 14 residues. V was trimmed by 6 bases and J by 1 base, leaving 12 bases between them. CDR1 is MNHNS and CDR2 is SASEGT in the germline V gene. CDR3 amino acids: CASRKGTGNTEAFF. The CDR3 DNA sequence: TGTGCCAGCAGGAAGGGGACGGGGAACACTGAAGCTTTCTTT.

The V call is TRBV15, the J call TRBJ2-7; 8 nucleotides line up with TRBD2. V shed 0 bases and J 3 bases; nucleotides not matched to a gene: 7. The V gene's germline CDR1 is LNHNV and CDR2 YYDKDF (reference sequence). The CDR3 contains 16 residues. The CDR3 sequence is CATSREPGLGFYEQYF. As DNA, the CDR3 is TGTGCCACCAGCAGAGAACCGGGACTAGGTTTCTACGAGCAGTACTTC.

This sequence joins TRBV5-1 and TRBJ2-1; possible D gene TRBD1, 7 bases. V was trimmed by 3 bases and J by 7 bases, leaving 20 bases between them. Germline V CDR1 and CDR2: SGHRS, YFSETQ. The CDR3 extends over 16 amino acids. CDR3 protein: CASSWDSPYGGNEQFF. DNA of the CDR3: TGCGCCAGCAGCTGGGACAGCCCCTATGGGGGGAATGAGCAGTTCTTC.

In nucleotides, the CDR3 is TGCGCCAGCAGTGACTCCCTGAACACAGATACGCAGTATTTT. Protein product: CASSDSLNTDTQYF. The rearrangement joins TRBV10-2 to TRBJ2-3; D is uncertain. The CDR3 contains 14 residues. Between the trimmed V and J ends, which lost 3 bases and 2 bases, there was a span of 9 bases. CDR1 WSHSY and CDR2 SAAADI come from the germline V gene.

The CDR3 DNA reads TGTGCCAGCAGTGAAGCGAGGGGAGGGCAGATCAATCAGCCCCAGCATTTT. This translates into CASSEARGGQINQPQHF. The J gene is TRBJ1-5, the V gene TRBV6-1, with a possible D match to TRBD1 (5 bases). Per the germline V gene, CDR1 is MNHNS and CDR2 is SASEGT. Trimming pared 0 bases from V and 3 bases from J, leaving 15 bases between. CDR3 length: 17 residues.

This chain connects TRBV28 to TRBJ2-7; 10 nucleotides align to TRBD1. Germline-derived CDR1 and CDR2 are MDHEN and SYDVKM. J lost 3 bases, V lost 7 bases, and 6 bases had no gene match. The CDR3 is 14 residues long. The CDR3 region has the DNA TGTGCCAGCACGAGGGACAGGGGTCGCTACGAGCAGTACTTC. This sequence encodes CASTRDRGRYEQYF.

The chain has TRBV5-1 and TRBJ2-7; 7 bases align to TRBD1. The CDR3 has 15 residues. With 4 bases clipped from V and 5 bases from J, the junction kept 12 bases outside the gene matches. Germline CDR1 is SGHRS and CDR2 is YFSETQ. CDR3 in amino acids: CASSRQTGSWDEQYF. The CDR3, as DNA: TGCGCCAGCAGCCGGCAGACAGGGAGTTGGGACGAGCAGTACTTC.

The CDR3 is CASSHTGDSGNTIYF. CDR3 nucleotide sequence: TGTGCCAGCAGCCATACAGGGGATTCAGGAAACACCATATATTTT. The V gene is TRBV14, the J gene TRBJ1-3; 7 nucleotides align to TRBD1. The CDR3 sequence is 15 residues long. V was clipped by 3 bases and J by 4 bases; unmatched bases: 6. Germline V gene data show CDR1 as SGHDN and CDR2 as FVKESK. Supplemented by reference TRBV14 and TRBJ1-3, the full variable domain reads EAGVTQFPSHSVIEKGQTVTLRCDPISGHDNLYWYRRVMGKEIKFLLHFVKESKQDESGMPNNRFLAERTGGTYSTLKVQPAELEDSGVYFCASSHTGDSGNTIYFGEGSWLTVV.

V gene TRBV25-1 combines with J gene TRBJ2-1; 7 nucleotides align to TRBD1. Germline V gene lookup returns CDR1 MGHDK and CDR2 SYGVNS. CDR3 length: 14 residues. The V and J ends lost 4 bases and 4 bases, in that order; junction bases with no gene match: 4. The CDR3 is CASSAPGQYNEQFF. In nucleotides, the CDR3 is TGTGCCAGCAGTGCTCCGGGACAGTACAATGAGCAGTTCTTC.

This sequence joins TRBV2 and TRBJ1-2; 7 nucleotides agree with TRBD1. Germline lookup yields CDR1 SNHLY and CDR2 FYNNEI. V trimming: 9 bases; J trimming: 4 bases; junction bases outside the gene matches: 20. CDR3 length equals 17 residues. The chain's CDR3 is CASQIPVGTAFGYGYTF. In DNA, the CDR3 is TGTGCCAGTCAGATTCCCGTAGGGACAGCTTTCGGCTATGGCTACACCTTC.

The V and J genes are TRBV25-1 and TRBJ2-1; D is possibly TRBD1 (8 bases). Germline V gene sequence: CDR1 MGHDK, CDR2 SYGVNS. Trimming removed 5 bases from V and 9 bases from J, with 17 bases in between. The CDR3 loop spans 14 amino acids. Here the CDR3 DNA reads TGTGCCAGCAGTAATACAGGGGGGGTCGGTGAGCAGTTCTTC. Its protein product is CASSNTGGVGEQFF.

V is TRBV6-1 and J is TRBJ1-1; D is unresolved. The CDR3 loop spans 13 amino acids. In germline, CDR1 is MNHNS, CDR2 SASEGT. Trimming shortened V by 7 bases and J by 0 bases, and 9 bases separated the two germline ends. CDR3 bases: TGTGCCAGCATCAAGGAGGTGAACACTGAAGCTTTCTTT. This codes for CASIKEVNTEAFF.

The V gene is TRBV2, the J gene TRBJ1-1; D is uncertain. The germline V gene encodes CDR1 SNHLY and CDR2 FYNNEI. V lost 4 bases and J 1 base, leaving 7 bases between the germline ends. This CDR3 is built from 13 residues. Here the CDR3 DNA reads TGTGCCAGCAGTGTTAACCGGAACACTGAAGCTTTCTTT. Translating gives CASSVNRNTEAFF.